Given below is one T cell receptor (beta chain) in context. The CDR3 extends 3 residues past the end of the read, so its final part is completed from the germline J gene. The sample carries other DNA sequences with the same CDR3. These data are taken from a study of T cells in women clearing cervical HPV infection. Turning to the study itself: Case blood was drawn when the lesion was first found; control blood after infection became undetectable.

The CDR3 contains 11 residues. With 3 bases clipped from V and 9 bases from J, the junction kept 2 bases outside the gene matches. Germline CDR1 GTSNPN, CDR2 SVGIG (reference sequence). Sequencing was performed with immunoSEQ multiplex PCR; in TCRdb, only in-frame clones are kept and a portion is missing. The sample table sets out fewer than 50,000 clones. Input material: blood buffy coat. The gene calls are TRBV30 and TRBJ1-3; TRBD1 aligns across 7 bases. The receptor was derived from a woman aged 18 to 69 with a cervical HPV16 infection that either progressed to CIN3+ or cleared (not recorded which). CDR3 DNA (partial): TGTGCCTGGAGAAGGGGGCCCACC. Its protein product is CAWRRGPT. The CDR3 in full is CAWRRGPTIYF.